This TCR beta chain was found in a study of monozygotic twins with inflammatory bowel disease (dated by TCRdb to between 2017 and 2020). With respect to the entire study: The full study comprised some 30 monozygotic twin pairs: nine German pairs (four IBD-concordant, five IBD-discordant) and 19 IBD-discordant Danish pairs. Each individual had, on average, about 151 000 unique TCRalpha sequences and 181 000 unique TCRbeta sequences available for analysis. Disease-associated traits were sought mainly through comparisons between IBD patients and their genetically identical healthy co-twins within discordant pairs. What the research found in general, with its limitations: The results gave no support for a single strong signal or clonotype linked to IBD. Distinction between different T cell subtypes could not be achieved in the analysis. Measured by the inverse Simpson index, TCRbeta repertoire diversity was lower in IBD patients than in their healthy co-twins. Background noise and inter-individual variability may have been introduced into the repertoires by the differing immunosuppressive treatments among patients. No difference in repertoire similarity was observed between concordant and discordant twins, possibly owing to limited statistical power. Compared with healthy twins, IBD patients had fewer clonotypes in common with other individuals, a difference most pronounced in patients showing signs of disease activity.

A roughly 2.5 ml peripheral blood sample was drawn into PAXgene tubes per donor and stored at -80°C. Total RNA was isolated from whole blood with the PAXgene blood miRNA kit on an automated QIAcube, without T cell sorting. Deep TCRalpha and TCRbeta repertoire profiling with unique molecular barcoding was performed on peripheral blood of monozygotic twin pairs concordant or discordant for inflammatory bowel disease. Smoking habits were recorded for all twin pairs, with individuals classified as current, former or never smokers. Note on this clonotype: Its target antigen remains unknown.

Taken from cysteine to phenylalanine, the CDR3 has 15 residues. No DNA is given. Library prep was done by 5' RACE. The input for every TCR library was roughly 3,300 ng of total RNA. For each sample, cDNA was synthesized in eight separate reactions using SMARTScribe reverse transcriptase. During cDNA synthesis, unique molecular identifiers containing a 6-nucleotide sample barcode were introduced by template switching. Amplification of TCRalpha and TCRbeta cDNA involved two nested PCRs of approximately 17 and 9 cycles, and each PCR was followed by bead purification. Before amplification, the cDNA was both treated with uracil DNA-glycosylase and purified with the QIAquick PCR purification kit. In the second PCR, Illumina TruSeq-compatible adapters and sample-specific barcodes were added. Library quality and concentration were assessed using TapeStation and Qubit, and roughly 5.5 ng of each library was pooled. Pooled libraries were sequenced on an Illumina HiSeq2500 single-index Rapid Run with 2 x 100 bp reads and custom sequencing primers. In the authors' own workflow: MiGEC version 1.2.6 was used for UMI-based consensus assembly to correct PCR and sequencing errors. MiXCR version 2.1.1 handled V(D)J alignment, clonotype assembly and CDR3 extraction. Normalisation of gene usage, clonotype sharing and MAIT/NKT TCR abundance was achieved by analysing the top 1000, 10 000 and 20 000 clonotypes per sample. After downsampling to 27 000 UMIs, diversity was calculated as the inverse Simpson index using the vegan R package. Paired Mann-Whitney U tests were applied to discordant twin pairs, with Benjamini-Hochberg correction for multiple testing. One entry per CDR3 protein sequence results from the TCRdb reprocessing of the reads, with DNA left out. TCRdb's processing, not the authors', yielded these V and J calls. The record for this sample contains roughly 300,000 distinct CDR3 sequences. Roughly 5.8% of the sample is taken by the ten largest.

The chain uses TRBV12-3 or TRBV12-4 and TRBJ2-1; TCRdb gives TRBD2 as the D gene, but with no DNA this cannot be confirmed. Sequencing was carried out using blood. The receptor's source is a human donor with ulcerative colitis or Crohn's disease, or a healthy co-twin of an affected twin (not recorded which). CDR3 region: CASRPSGRAHNEQFF.